The rows below give T cell receptor beta chains drawn from one sample of a study of vaccination and CD4 T cells after COVID-19. For these receptors, no antigen is known. TCRdb analysed the PCR reads with MiXCR anew, one entry per CDR3 protein. This table holds 20,000 or so distinct CDR3 sequences, 60% to 80% found once. Sequences were obtained from CD4+ T cells from blood, cultured in vitro. These receptors came from a human donor who had recovered from COVID-19. Each CDR3 is given with its conserved first and last residue. The D gene is left open where the match is weak. Not all rows give a size; the values are once, few, many and, for expanded clones, a class.

TRBJ2-5	NA	TRBV20-1	TRBD1	CSAAGQGLETQYF	TGCAGTGCCGCGGGACAGGGATTGGAGACCCAGTACTTC
TRBJ1-5	NA	TRBV20-1	NA	CSAREGGGQPQHF	TGCAGTGCTAGAGAGGGGGGGGGTCAGCCCCAGCATTTT
TRBJ1-1	NA	TRBV27	TRBD1	CASSLSGGRGGTEAFF	TGTGCCAGCAGTTTATCGGGCGGCAGGGGGGGGACTGAAGCTTTCTTT
TRBJ1-3	NA	TRBV4-3	NA	CASSQGGEGNTIYF	TGCGCCAGCAGCCAAGGCGGAGAAGGAAACACCATATATTTT
TRBJ2-4	NA	TRBV20-1	NA	CSAPEGPKRGIQYF	TGCAGTGCACCCGAGGGGCCAAAACGGGGCATTCAGTACTTC
TRBJ1-5	NA	TRBV19	NA	CASSPARLGQPQHF	TGTGCCAGTAGCCCCGCCAGGTTGGGGCAGCCCCAGCATTTT
TRBJ1-4	once	TRBV7-9	NA	CASSLKGDTGKLFF	TGTGCCAGCAGCTTAAAGGGGGACACGGGAAAACTGTTTTTT
TRBJ2-7	NA	TRBV20-1	TRBD2	CSAASAVAGVLYEQYF	TGCAGTGCTGCTTCCGCCGTAGCGGGAGTGCTCTACGAGCAGTACTTC
TRBJ1-5	few	TRBV6-2/TRBV6-3	TRBD1	CASSYRLQGGNQPQHF	TGTGCCAGCAGTTATCGACTACAGGGGGGCAATCAGCCCCAGCATTTT
TRBJ2-2	few	TRBV24-1	NA	CATSGPQVNTGELFF	TGTGCCACCAGTGGCCCGCAAGTGAACACCGGGGAGCTGTTTTTT
TRBJ1-1	NA	TRBV24-1	NA	CATSGRSGGSEAFF	TGTGCCACCAGCGGACGTTCCGGGGGTTCTGAAGCTTTCTTT
TRBJ2-1	NA	TRBV30	TRBD2	CAWKRLAGENEQFF	TGTGCCTGGAAGCGTCTAGCGGGAGAAAATGAGCAGTTCTTC
TRBJ2-5	NA	TRBV7-7	TRBD1	CASSLATHRGETQYF	TGTGCCAGCAGCTTAGCCACCCACAGGGGGGAGACCCAGTACTTC
TRBJ1-2	NA	TRBV5-1	NA	CASSLGGLAGYGYTF	TGCGCCAGCAGCTTGGGGGGGCTCGCGGGCTATGGCTACACCTTC
TRBJ2-7	few	TRBV4-3	TRBD2	CASSPGRGAYEQYF	TGCGCCAGCAGCCCAGGGCGGGGGGCCTACGAGCAGTACTTC
TRBJ1-1	NA	TRBV10-2	NA	CASSVGGAVNTEAFF	TGCGCCAGCAGTGTGGGGGGGGCTGTGAACACTGAAGCTTTCTTT
TRBJ2-7	NA	TRBV30	TRBD2	CAWNPLSGRGEQYF	TGTGCCTGGAACCCTCTTAGCGGGAGAGGTGAGCAGTACTTC
TRBJ2-1	NA	TRBV7-8	NA	CASSLVDQQFF	TGTGCCAGCAGCTTAGTAGACCAACAGTTCTTC
TRBJ1-2	NA	TRBV24-1	TRBD1	CATSDPGTANYGYTF	TGTGCCACCAGTGATCCTGGGACAGCCAACTATGGCTACACCTTC
TRBJ2-2	NA	TRBV7-2	NA	CASSRGVTGELFF	TGTGCCAGCAGCCGCGGGGTCACCGGGGAGCTGTTTTTT
TRBJ1-6	few	TRBV6-5	TRBD1	CASSYRTGSSPLHF	TGTGCCAGCAGTTATCGGACAGGCTCTTCACCCCTCCACTTT
TRBJ2-3	NA	TRBV7-8	TRBD2	CASSLEIRTSGRTDTQYF	TGTGCCAGCAGCTTAGAGATTAGGACTAGCGGGAGAACAGATACGCAGTATTTT